The 15 T cell receptor beta chains listed next were all sequenced from one sample in a study of blood T cell repertoires in COVID-19. Data came from immunoSEQ multiplex PCR; TCRdb stores just in-frame clones and leaves some out. Here the sample spans about 89,000 clones, 65% to 90% being singletons. The specimen sequenced was peripheral blood. The source of these receptors is a man of 80 years or more with active or convalescent COVID-19.

The chain has TRBV6-5 and TRBJ1-1; 9 bases line up with TRBD1. Looked up from germline, CDR1 is MNHEY and CDR2 is SVGAGI. This CDR3 is built from 16 residues. The V gene end was trimmed by 4 bases and the J gene end by 5 bases; junction bases not matched to a gene: 11. The chain's CDR3 is CASSSLRQGGTTEAFF. Here the CDR3 DNA reads TGTGCCAGCAGTTCTCTTCGACAGGGGGGTACTACTGAAGCTTTCTTT.

The chain couples TRBV23-1 to TRBJ2-7, with a weak D call TRBD1 (7 bases). Being an ORF, TRBV23-1 has a function that is uncertain. The length of the CDR3 is 14 residues. Deletions cut 8 bases from V and 2 bases from J, with 16 bases between. The CDR3 DNA reads TGCGCCAGCCGCGGGACAGATTGGCCCTACGAGCAGTACTTC. This gives the protein CASRGTDWPYEQYF.

The chain employs TRBV4-3 and TRBJ2-7; 8 bases agree with TRBD2. With V trimmed by 3 bases and J by 2 bases, 0 bases remained unmatched. Germline V gene lookup returns CDR1 LGHNA and CDR2 YSLEER. The CDR3 consists of 13 residues. The CDR3, as DNA: TGCGCCAGCAGCCATAGCGGGGCCTACGAGCAGTACTTC. It translates to CASSHSGAYEQYF.

The J gene is TRBJ1-5, the V gene TRBV7-6; D is unresolved. Germline V gene lookup returns CDR1 SGHVS and CDR2 FNYEAQ. The CDR3 is 15 amino acids. V gave up 5 bases and J gave up 6 bases, with 17 bases separating them. The CDR3 protein is CASSARVGLIQPQHF. DNA of the CDR3: TGTGCCAGCAGCGCGAGGGTCGGCCTAATTCAGCCCCAGCATTTT.

The chain uses TRBV7-2 and TRBJ2-7; the match to TRBD1 covers 10 bases. CDR1 is SGHTA, CDR2 FQGNSA, per germline. The junction had 12 bases not matched to a gene; V was cut back by 4 bases and J by 6 bases. The CDR3 runs to 16 residues. The CDR3 is CASSWSAGTGVSEQYF. The DNA of the CDR3 is TGTGCCAGCAGCTGGAGCGCTGGGACAGGGGTAAGCGAGCAGTACTTC.

V and J are TRBV7-9 and TRBJ1-4; D possibly corresponds to TRBD1 (5 bases). The V gene's germline CDR1 is SEHNR and CDR2 FQNEAQ (reference sequence). The CDR3 covers 16 residues. Trimming cost V 5 bases and J 8 bases, with 21 bases left between them. The CDR3 nucleotides read TGTGCCAGCAGCCCCTCGAGGACCCGGGGGAGCGAAAAACTGTTTTTT. Protein: CASSPSRTRGSEKLFF.

V usage is TRBV10-3 and J usage is TRBJ2-1; a possible D gene is TRBD2 (5 bases). This CDR3 contains 14 residues. V was clipped by 2 bases and J by 3 bases, with 8 bases between them. CDR1 is ENHRY and CDR2 is SYGVKD in the germline V gene. CDR3 protein: CAISEVEGYNEQFF. CDR3 coding DNA: TGTGCCATCAGTGAGGTAGAGGGCTACAATGAGCAGTTCTTC.

This clone was detected only once. The CDR3 sequence: CSGLARGNTDTQYF. In DNA form, the CDR3 reads TGCAGCGGACTAGCACGGGGAAACACAGATACGCAGTATTTT. The genes are TRBV29-1 and TRBJ2-3, with 7 bases fitting TRBD2. The CDR3 has 14 amino acids. The junction had 9 bases not matched to a gene; V was cut back by 7 bases and J by 2 bases. CDR1 and CDR2 from the germline V gene are SQVTM and ANQGSEA.

This clone was found once. V and J are TRBV6-4 and TRBJ2-1; D is undetermined. V was shortened by 0 bases and J by 0 bases, with 6 bases between the two germline ends. The CDR3 length is 15 residues. Germline V CDR1 and CDR2: MRHNA, SNTAGT. DNA for the CDR3: TGTGCCAGCAGTGACTCGGCAAGCTCCTACAATGAGCAGTTCTTC. It yields the protein CASSDSASSYNEQFF.

The V and J genes are TRBV7-9 and TRBJ1-2; TRBD1 matches at 9 bases. Germline trimming cut 5 bases from V and 2 bases from J; bases unmatched to any gene: 6. The CDR3 covers 15 residues. Germline V gene data show CDR1 as SEHNR and CDR2 as FQNEAQ (reference sequence). The CDR3 region has the DNA TGTGCCAGCAGCAAAATGGGGACAGGGAACTATGGCTACACCTTC. Translating gives CASSKMGTGNYGYTF.

This chain joins TRBV2 and TRBJ1-1; tentative D call: TRBD1 (5 bases). Per germline, CDR1 SNHLY and CDR2 FYNNEI. Trimming took 7 bases from V and 3 from J, leaving 15 bases between them. The CDR3 extends over 14 amino acids. CDR3 DNA: TGTGCCAGCACCTACGGGGGAGGGGACACTGAAGCTTTCTTT. As protein: CASTYGGGDTEAFF.

This clone was detected only once. This chain uses TRBV25-1 with TRBJ2-7; 10 bases are a match to TRBD1. In germline, CDR1 is MGHDK, CDR2 SYGVNS. V dropped 4 bases and J dropped 3; count of bases not matched to a gene: 6. The CDR3 runs to 15 residues. Written as DNA, the CDR3 is TGTGCCAGCAGTGCCGGACAGGGGGTTATCTACGAGCAGTACTTC. This sequence encodes CASSAGQGVIYEQYF.

This sequence joins TRBV5-1 and TRBJ2-7, with D tentatively TRBD2 (7 bases). V was clipped by 5 bases and J by 6 bases, with 18 bases between them. Germline-derived CDR1 and CDR2 are SGHRS and YFSETQ. CDR3 length: 14 amino acids. CDR3 loop: CASRFGGGGGEQYF. The CDR3 nucleotides read TGCGCCAGCAGATTTGGCGGGGGCGGGGGCGAGCAGTACTTC.

V usage is TRBV3-1 (or the pseudogene TRBV3-2) and J usage is TRBJ1-2, with D maybe TRBD1 (5 bases). The germline V gene has CDR1 LGHDT and CDR2 YNNKEL (reference sequence). The V end was cut by 4 bases, the J end by 8 bases, with 17 bases between. The CDR3 spans 14 residues. CDR3 nucleotides: TGTGCCAGCAGCCGAGGAGACAGCTCGGCCGGCTACACCTTC. Translated: CASSRGDSSAGYTF.

This rearrangement joins TRBV5-8 to TRBJ2-7; D is unclear. V shed 2 bases and J shed 0 bases, with 12 bases lying between them. The germline V gene encodes CDR1 SGHTS and CDR2 YDEGEE. The CDR3 has 15 amino acids. The DNA of the CDR3 is TGTGCCAGCAGCTTCGGGTTTCGTACCTCCTACGAGCAGTACTTC. This gives the protein CASSFGFRTSYEQYF. Combining the CDR3 with reference TRBV5-8 and TRBJ2-7 gives the whole variable domain EAGVTQSPTHLIKTRGQQATLRCSPISGHTSVYWYQQALGLGLQFLLWYDEGEERNRGNFPPRFSGRQFPNYSSELNVNALELEDSALYLCASSFGFRTSYEQYFGPGTRLTVT.